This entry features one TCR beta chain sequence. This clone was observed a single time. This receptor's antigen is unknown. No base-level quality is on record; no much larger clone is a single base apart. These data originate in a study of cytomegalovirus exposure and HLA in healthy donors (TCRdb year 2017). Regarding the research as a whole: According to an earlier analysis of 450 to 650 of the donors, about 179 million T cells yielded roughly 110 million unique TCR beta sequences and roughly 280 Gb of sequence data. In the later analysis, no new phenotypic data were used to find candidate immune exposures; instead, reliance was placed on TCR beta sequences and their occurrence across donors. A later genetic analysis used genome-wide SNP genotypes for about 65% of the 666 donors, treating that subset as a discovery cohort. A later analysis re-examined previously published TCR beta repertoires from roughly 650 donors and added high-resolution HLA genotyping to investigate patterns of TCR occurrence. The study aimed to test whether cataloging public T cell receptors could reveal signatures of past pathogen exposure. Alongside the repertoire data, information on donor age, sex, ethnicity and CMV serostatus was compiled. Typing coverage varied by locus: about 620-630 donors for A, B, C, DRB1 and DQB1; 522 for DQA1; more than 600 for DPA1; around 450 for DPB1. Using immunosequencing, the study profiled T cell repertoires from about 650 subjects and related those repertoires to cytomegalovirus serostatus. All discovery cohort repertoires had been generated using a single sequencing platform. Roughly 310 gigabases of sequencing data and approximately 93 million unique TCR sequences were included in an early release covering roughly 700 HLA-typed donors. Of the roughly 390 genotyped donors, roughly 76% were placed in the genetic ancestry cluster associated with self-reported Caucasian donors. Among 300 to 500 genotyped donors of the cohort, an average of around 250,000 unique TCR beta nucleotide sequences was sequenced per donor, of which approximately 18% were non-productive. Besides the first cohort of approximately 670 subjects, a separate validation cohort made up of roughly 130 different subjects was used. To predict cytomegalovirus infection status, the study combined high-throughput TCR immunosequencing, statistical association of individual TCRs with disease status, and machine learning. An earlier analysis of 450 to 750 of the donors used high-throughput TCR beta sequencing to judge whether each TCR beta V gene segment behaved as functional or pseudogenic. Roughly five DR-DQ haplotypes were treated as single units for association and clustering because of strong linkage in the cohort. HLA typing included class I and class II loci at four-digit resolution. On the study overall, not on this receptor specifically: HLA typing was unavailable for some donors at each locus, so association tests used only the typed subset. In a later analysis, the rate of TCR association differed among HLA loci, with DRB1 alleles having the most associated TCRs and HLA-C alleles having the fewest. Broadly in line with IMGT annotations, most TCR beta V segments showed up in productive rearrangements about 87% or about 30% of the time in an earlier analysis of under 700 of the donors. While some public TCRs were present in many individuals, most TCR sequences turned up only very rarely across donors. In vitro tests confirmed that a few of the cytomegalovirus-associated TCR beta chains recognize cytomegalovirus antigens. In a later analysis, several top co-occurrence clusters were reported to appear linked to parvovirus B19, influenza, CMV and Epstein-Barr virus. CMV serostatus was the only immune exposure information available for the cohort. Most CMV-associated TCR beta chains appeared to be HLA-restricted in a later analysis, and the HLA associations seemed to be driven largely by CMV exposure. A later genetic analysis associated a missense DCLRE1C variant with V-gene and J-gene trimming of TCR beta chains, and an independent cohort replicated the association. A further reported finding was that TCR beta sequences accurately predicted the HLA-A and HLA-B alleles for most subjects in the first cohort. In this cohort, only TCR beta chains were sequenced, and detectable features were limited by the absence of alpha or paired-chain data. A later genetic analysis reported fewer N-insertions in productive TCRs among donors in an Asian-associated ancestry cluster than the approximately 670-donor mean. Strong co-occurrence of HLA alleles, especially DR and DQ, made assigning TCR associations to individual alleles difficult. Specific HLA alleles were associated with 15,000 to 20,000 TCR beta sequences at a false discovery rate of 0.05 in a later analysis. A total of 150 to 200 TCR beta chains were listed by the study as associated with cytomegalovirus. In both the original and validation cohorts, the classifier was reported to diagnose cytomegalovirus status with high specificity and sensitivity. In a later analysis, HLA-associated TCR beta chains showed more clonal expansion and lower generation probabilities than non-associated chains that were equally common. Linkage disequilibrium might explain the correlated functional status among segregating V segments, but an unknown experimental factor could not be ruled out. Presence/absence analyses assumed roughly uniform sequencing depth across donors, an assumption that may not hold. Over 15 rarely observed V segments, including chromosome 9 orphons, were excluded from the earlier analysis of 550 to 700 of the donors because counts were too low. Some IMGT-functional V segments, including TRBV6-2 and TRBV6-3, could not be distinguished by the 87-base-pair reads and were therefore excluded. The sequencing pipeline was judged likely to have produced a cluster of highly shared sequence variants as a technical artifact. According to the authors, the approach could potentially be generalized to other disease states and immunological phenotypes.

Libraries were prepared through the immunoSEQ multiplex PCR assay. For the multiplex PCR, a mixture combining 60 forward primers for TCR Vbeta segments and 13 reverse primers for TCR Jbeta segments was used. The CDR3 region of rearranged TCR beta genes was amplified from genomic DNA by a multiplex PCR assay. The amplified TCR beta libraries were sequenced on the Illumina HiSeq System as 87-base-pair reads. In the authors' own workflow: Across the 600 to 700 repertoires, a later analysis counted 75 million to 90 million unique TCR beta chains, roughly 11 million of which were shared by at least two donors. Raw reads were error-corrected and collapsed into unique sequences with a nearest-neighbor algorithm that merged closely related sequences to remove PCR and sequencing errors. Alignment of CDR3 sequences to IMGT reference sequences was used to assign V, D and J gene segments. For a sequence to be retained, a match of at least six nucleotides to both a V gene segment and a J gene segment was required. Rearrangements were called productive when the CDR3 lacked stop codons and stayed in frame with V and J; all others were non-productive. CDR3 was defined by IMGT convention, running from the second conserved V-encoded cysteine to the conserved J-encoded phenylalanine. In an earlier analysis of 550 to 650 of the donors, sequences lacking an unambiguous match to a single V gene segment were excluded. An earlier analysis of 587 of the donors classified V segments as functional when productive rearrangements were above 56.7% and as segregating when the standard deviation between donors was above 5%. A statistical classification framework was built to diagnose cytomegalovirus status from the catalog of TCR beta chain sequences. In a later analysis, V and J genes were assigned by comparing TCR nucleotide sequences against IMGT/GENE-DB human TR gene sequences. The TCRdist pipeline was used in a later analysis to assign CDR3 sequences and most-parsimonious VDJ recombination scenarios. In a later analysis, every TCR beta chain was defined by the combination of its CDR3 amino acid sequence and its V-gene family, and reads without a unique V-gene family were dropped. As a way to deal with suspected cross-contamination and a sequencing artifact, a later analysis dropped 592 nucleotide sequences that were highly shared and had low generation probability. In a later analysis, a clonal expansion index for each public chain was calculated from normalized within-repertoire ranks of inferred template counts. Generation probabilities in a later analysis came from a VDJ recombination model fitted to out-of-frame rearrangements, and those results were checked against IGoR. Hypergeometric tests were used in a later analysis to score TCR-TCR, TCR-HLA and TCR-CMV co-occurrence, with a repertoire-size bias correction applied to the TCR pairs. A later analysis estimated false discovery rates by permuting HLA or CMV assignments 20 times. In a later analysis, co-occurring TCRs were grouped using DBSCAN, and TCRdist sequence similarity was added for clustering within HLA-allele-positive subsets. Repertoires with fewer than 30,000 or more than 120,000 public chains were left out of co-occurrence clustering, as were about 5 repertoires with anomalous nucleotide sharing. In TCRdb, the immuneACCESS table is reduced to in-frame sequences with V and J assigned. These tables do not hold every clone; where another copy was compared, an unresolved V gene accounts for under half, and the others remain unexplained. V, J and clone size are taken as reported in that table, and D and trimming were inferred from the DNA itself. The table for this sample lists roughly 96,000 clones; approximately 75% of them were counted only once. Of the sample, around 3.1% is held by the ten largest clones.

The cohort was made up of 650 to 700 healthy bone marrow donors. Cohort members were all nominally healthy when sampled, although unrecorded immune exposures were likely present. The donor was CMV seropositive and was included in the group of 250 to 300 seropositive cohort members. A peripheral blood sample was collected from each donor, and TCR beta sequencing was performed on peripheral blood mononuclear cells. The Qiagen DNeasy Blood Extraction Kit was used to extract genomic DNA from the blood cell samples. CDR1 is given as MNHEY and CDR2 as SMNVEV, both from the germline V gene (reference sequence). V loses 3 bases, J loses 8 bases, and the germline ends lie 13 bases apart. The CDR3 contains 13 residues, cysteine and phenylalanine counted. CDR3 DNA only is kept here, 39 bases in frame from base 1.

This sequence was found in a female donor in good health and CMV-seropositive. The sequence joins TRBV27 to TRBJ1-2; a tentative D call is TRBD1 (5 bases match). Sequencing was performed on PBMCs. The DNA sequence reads TGTGCCAGCAGTTTGCGGGGGATCCAGGGCTACACCTTC. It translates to CASSLRGIQGYTF.